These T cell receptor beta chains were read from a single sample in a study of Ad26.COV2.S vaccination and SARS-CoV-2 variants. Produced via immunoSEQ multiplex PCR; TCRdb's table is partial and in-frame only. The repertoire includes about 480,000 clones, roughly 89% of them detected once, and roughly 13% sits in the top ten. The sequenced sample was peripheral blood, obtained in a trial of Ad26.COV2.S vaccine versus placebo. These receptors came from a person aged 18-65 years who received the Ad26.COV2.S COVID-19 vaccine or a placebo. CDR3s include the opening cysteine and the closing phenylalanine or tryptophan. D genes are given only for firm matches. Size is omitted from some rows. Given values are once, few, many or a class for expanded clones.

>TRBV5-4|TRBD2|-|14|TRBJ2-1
TGTGCCAGCAGCTTTCCGGGGGGGAGGGATGAGCAGTTCTTC
CASSFPGGRDEQFF
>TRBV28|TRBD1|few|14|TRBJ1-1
TGTGCCAGCAGGGGGGACAGGGAGAACACTGAAGCTTTCTTT
CASRGDRENTEAFF
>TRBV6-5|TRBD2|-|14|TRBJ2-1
TGTGCCAGCAGAGGGACTAGCGGGAGTGATGAGCAGTTCTTC
CASRGTSGSDEQFF
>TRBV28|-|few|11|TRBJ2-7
TGTGCCAGCAAAGGGGGGCCCGAGCAGTACTTC
CASKGGPEQYF
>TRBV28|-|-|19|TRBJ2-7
TGTGCCAGCAGTTTATCCCCCCCCTTCCGGACGCTCTTCTCCTACGAGCAGTACTTC
CASSLSPPFRTLFSYEQYF
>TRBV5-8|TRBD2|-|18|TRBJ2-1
TGTGCCAGCAGCGATACACGACTAGCGGGAGAACGGGGGGCTGAGCAGTTCTTC
CASSDTRLAGERGAEQFF
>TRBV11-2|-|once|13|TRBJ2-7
TGTGCCAGCAGAGACGCGTTTGCCTACGAGCAGTACTTC
CASRDAFAYEQYF
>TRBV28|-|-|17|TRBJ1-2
TGTGCCAGCAGTTTTCCTGACAGGTTTGAACTAAACTATGGCTACACCTTC
CASSFPDRFELNYGYTF
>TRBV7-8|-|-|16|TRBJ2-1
TGTGCCAGCAGCTACCCACGGGGGCCGGGCACTTCTGAGCAGTTCTTC
CASSYPRGPGTSEQFF
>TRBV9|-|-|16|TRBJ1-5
TGTGCCAGCAGCCCTGGGGCCCCCTCGAGCAATCAGCCCCAGCATTTT
CASSPGAPSSNQPQHF
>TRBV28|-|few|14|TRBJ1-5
TGTGCCAGCAGCTCAGAGTCCCGCAATCAGCCCCAGCATTTT
CASSSESRNQPQHF
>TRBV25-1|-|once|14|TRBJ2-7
TGTGCCAGCAGTGCCGCAGATCGCCCCTACGAGCAGTACTTC
CASSAADRPYEQYF
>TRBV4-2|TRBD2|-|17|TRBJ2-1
TGTGCCAGCAGCCAAGATTACAGGCTAGCGGGAGGCAATGAGCAGTTCTTC
CASSQDYRLAGGNEQFF
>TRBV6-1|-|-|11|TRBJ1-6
TGTGCCAGCAGTGAAGCAAGGCCCCTCCACTTT
CASSEARPLHF
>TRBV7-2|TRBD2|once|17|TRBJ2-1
TGTGCCAGCAGCTTAGTTTCAACTAGCGGGTTCGACAATGAGCAGTTCTTC
CASSLVSTSGFDNEQFF
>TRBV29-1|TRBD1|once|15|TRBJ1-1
TGCAGCGTTGAAGGACAGGGGCGTTTTAGGACTGAAGCTTTCTTT
CSVEGQGRFRTEAFF
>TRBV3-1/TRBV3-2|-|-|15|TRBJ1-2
TGTGCCAGCAGCCAAGATTTGGGGGGGGCTGCCGGCTACACCTTC
CASSQDLGGAAGYTF
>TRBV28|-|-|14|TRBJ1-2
TGTGCCAGCAGTTTATGGGACAATAACTATGGCTACACCTTC
CASSLWDNNYGYTF
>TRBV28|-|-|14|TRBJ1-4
TGTGCCAGCAGCAGGATCGGGGGCAATGAAAAACTGTTTTTT
CASSRIGGNEKLFF
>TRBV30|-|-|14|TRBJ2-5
TGTGCCTGGGCTTTTGGGGGACTCCTAAAAACCCAGTACTTC
CAWAFGGLLKTQYF
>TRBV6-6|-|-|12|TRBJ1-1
TGTGCCAGCAGGGTGGGGGACACTGAAGCTTTCTTT
CASRVGDTEAFF
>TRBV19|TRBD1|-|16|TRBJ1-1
TGTGCCAGTAGTGTCCGGACAGGGGGTAGAGGGACTGAAGCTTTCTTT
CASSVRTGGRGTEAFF
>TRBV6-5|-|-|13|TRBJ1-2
TGTGCCAGCAGTCTACCGGGGAACTATGGCTACACCTTC
CASSLPGNYGYTF
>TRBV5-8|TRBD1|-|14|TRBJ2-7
TGTGCCAGCATCACATGGGACAGGGGGTACGAGCAGTACTTC
CASITWDRGYEQYF
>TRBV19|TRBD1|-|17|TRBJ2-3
TGTGCCAGTAGTGACCGACAGGGGGCAGTTTTGAGAGATACGCAGTATTTT
CASSDRQGAVLRDTQYF
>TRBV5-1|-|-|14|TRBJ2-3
TGCGCCAGCACCTTGGGGGACAGCACAGATACGCAGTATTTT
CASTLGDSTDTQYF
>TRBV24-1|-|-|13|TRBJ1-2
TGTGCCACCAGTGATTCCCGAGGGGATGGCTACACCTTC
CATSDSRGDGYTF
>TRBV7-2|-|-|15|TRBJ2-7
TGTGCCAGCAGCTCATCGGGAGCACAAACCTACGAGCAGTACTTC
CASSSSGAQTYEQYF
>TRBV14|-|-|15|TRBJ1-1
TGTGCCAGCAGCCGGGGTGTAACGCCTATTATGGCAGCTTTCTTT
CASSRGVTPIMAAFF
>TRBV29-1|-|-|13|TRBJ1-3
TGCAGCGGGAAGGTCTCCTCTGGAAACACCATATATTTT
CSGKVSSGNTIYF
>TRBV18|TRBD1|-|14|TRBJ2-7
TGTGCCAGCTCACCGAGGGACAGCCAGTACGAGCAGTACTTC
CASSPRDSQYEQYF
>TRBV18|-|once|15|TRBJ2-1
TGTGCCAGCTCTCAGGGATTGGGTCGCTCCAATGAGCAGTTCTTC
CASSQGLGRSNEQFF
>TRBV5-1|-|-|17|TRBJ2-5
TGCGCCAGCAGCTTGCGGACGACTGGACACGGTAGAGAGACCCAGTACTTC
CASSLRTTGHGRETQYF
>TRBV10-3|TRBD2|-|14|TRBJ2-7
TGTGCCATCACGAGGGGCGGGAGCTCCTACGAGCAGTACTTC
CAITRGGSSYEQYF
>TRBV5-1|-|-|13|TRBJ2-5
TGCGCCAGCAGCTTGGCGGGGGCTGAGACCCAGTACTTC
CASSLAGAETQYF
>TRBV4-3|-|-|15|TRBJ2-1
TGCGCCAGCAGCCAAGATGGGTATACCTACAATGAGCAGTTCTTC
CASSQDGYTYNEQFF
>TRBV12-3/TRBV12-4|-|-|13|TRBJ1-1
TGTGCCAGCAGTTTAGTTGGGAACACTGAAGCTTTCTTT
CASSLVGNTEAFF
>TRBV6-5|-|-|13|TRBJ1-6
TGTGCCAGCAGGCAGGGATCTGGTTCACCCCTCCACTTT
CASRQGSGSPLHF
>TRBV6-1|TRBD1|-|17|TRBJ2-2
TGTGCCAGCAGTGAAAGGGGGCAGGGGGCAAACACCGGGGAGCTGTTTTTT
CASSERGQGANTGELFF
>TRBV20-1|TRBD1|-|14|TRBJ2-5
TGCAGTGCTAGTTCTAACAGGGGATTAGAGACCCAGTACTTC
CSASSNRGLETQYF
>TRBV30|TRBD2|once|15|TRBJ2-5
TGTGCCTGGAGTGTAGTTGGACTAGAGGGAGAGACCCAGTACTTC
CAWSVVGLEGETQYF
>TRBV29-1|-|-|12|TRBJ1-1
TGCAGCGTCTCGCAGACGAACACTGAAGCTTTCTTT
CSVSQTNTEAFF
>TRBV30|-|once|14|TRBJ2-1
TGTGCCTGGAGTGTAAGGGGGGCGCGCAATGAGCAGTTCTTC
CAWSVRGARNEQFF
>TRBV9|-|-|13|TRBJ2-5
TGTGCCAGCAGCGTAGCCGGCAAAGAGACCCAGTACTTC
CASSVAGKETQYF
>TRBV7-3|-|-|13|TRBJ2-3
TGTGCCAGCAGCCTCATGGGCACAGATACGCAGTATTTT
CASSLMGTDTQYF
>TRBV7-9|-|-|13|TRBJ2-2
TGTGCCAGCAGCTTGGGGGCTCCCGGGGAGCTGTTTTTT
CASSLGAPGELFF
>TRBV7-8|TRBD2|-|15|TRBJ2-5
TGTGCCAGCAGCTTAGCGGTCGGCGGGAGGGCCACCCAGTACTTC
CASSLAVGGRATQYF
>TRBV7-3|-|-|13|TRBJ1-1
TGTGCCAGCAGCTTAGGTCTGGGGACTGAAGCTTTCTTT
CASSLGLGTEAFF
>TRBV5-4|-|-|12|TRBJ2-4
TGTGCCAGCAGCCAGGACCGAAACATTCAGTACTTC
CASSQDRNIQYF
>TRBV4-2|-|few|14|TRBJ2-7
TGTGCCAGCAGCCAAGGGGGGACCGGGTACGAGCAGTACTTC
CASSQGGTGYEQYF
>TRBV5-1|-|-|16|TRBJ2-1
TGCGCCAGCAAGGCGCCAGCGTCTAGCTCCTACAATGAGCAGTTCTTC
CASKAPASSSYNEQFF
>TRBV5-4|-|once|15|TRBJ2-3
TGTGCCAGCAGCTCCGCGTTCGGAGCCCCAGATACGCAGTATTTT
CASSSAFGAPDTQYF
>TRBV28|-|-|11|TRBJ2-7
TGTGCCAGCAGTTCTGTTCACGAGCAGTACTTC
CASSSVHEQYF